Listed below are T cell receptor beta chains from one sample, sequenced in a study of Tregs in tolerant kidney transplant recipients. The protocol was immunoSEQ multiplex PCR, while the TCRdb copy is restricted to in-frame clones and leaves out a portion. The table lists tens of thousands of clones, around nine tenths of them singletons, with 0.39% in the top ten. Sequencing was performed on CD4+ T cells from blood, taken before the transplant. Receptors were obtained from a human donor who received a combined kidney and bone marrow transplant. CDR3s include the opening cysteine and the closing phenylalanine or tryptophan. A D gene is named only where the DNA matches it firmly. Size is stated for part of the rows, as once, few or many counts, or as a class when the clone is expanded.

>-|TRBV28|TRBJ1-5|-
CASRLDRNQPQHF
TGTGCCAGCAGATTAGACAGGAATCAGCCCCAGCATTTT
>-|TRBV2|TRBJ2-1|once
CASSDAVLTLGEQFF
TGTGCCAGCAGCGACGCAGTCCTTACCCTCGGGGAGCAGTTCTTC
>TRBD1|TRBV4-1|TRBJ2-7|-
CASSRTGTGGREQYF
TGCGCCAGCAGCCGAACCGGGACAGGGGGTCGGGAGCAGTACTTC
>TRBD2|TRBV5-4|TRBJ2-2|-
CASSLGEGPLNTGELFF
TGTGCCAGCAGCTTGGGGGAGGGGCCCCTGAACACCGGGGAGCTGTTTTTT
>-|TRBV21-1|TRBJ1-1|few
CASHRGRSNTEAFF
TGTGCCAGCCACCGGGGTAGGAGCAACACTGAAGCTTTCTTT
>-|TRBV30|TRBJ1-4|-
CAWSNGSPNEKLFF
TGTGCCTGGAGCAATGGGAGTCCCAATGAAAAACTGTTTTTT
>-|TRBV20-1|TRBJ2-1|-
CSASKREQFF
TGCAGTGCTAGTAAGCGTGAGCAGTTCTTC
>-|TRBV5-8|TRBJ1-1|-
CASSLVRNTEAFF
TGTGCCAGCAGCTTGGTTAGGAACACTGAAGCTTTCTTT
>TRBD2|TRBV2|TRBJ2-1|-
CASSEETSAYNEQFF
TGTGCCAGCAGTGAAGAGACTAGCGCCTACAATGAGCAGTTCTTC
>-|TRBV7-2|TRBJ1-1|few
CASRFQLTEAFF
TGTGCCAGCAGGTTTCAGTTGACTGAAGCTTTCTTT
>TRBD2|TRBV19|TRBJ2-3|-
CASSTGLAGGTDTQYF
TGTGCCAGTAGTACCGGACTAGCGGGAGGGACAGATACGCAGTATTTT
>-|TRBV28|TRBJ2-7|-
CASSFRGGPYEQYF
TGTGCCAGCAGTTTCAGGGGCGGTCCCTACGAGCAGTACTTC
>TRBD1|TRBV14|TRBJ1-2|-
CASSLGQGEEGYTF
TGTGCCAGCAGCCTAGGACAGGGTGAAGAAGGCTACACCTTC
>-|TRBV18|TRBJ1-1|-
CASSPIQGNTEAFF
TGTGCCAGCTCACCAATACAGGGGAACACTGAAGCTTTCTTT
>-|TRBV4-2|TRBJ1-5|-
CASSQEVVGYQYSNQPQHF
TGTGCCAGCAGCCAAGAGGTTGTGGGCTACCAGTATAGCAATCAGCCCCAGCATTTT
>-|TRBV18|TRBJ2-7|-
CASSPGTPKAEQYF
TGTGCCAGCTCACCCGGGACTCCGAAAGCGGAGCAGTACTTC
>TRBD1|TRBV6-1|TRBJ2-7|once
CASRVTGGSYEQYF
TGTGCCAGCAGGGTTACAGGGGGCTCCTACGAGCAGTACTTC
>TRBD2|TRBV27|TRBJ2-3|-
CASSFLVAGVDTQYF
TGTGCCAGCAGTTTTCTAGTAGCGGGAGTAGATACGCAGTATTTT
>TRBD1|TRBV7-3|TRBJ1-2|once
CASSPDRDYGYTF
TGTGCCAGCAGCCCCGACAGGGACTATGGCTACACCTTC
>-|TRBV27|TRBJ2-2|-
CASSPYLGELFF
TGTGCCAGCAGCCCTTATTTGGGGGAGCTGTTTTTT
>-|TRBV5-1|TRBJ2-5|-
CASSLPIGETQYF
TGCGCCAGCAGCTTGCCCATCGGGGAGACCCAGTACTTC
>-|TRBV4-3|TRBJ2-7|few
CASSQDATVAAYEQYF
TGCGCCAGCAGCCAAGATGCGACGGTAGCGGCCTACGAGCAGTACTTC
>TRBD1|TRBV27|TRBJ2-7|-
CASSLDRAYEQYF
TGTGCCAGCAGTTTAGACAGGGCCTACGAGCAGTACTTC
>TRBD2|TRBV5-1|TRBJ2-1|once
CASSTGLAGEQFF
TGCGCCAGCAGCACGGGACTAGCGGGGGAGCAGTTCTTC
>TRBD1|TRBV2|TRBJ2-1|-
CASRGQVSYNEQFF
TGTGCCAGCAGGGGACAGGTCTCCTACAATGAGCAGTTCTTC
>TRBD2|TRBV4-2|TRBJ2-4|-
CASSQDIKLAGVQNIQYF
TGTGCCAGCAGCCAAGATATAAAGCTAGCGGGAGTGCAAAACATTCAGTACTTC
>-|TRBV27|TRBJ2-5|-
CASRLTGQETQYF
TGTGCCAGCCGCTTAACAGGGCAGGAGACCCAGTACTTC
>TRBD2|TRBV2|TRBJ2-1|-
CASSGTSGRADNNEQFF
TGTGCCAGCAGCGGGACTAGCGGGAGGGCCGATAACAATGAGCAGTTCTTC
>TRBD1|TRBV7-2|TRBJ1-5|once
CASSPDRVQPQHF
TGTGCCAGCAGCCCCGACAGGGTCCAGCCCCAGCATTTT
>-|TRBV28|TRBJ1-4|-
CASSLPGGGREKLFF
TGTGCCAGCAGTCTCCCTGGGGGGGGGCGGGAAAAACTGTTTTTT
>TRBD1|TRBV25-1|TRBJ2-3|-
CASSVGTASTDTQYF
TGTGCCAGCAGTGTCGGGACAGCTAGCACAGATACGCAGTATTTT
>TRBD1|TRBV28|TRBJ2-7|-
CASTQGDYEQYF
TGTGCCAGCACCCAGGGGGACTACGAGCAGTACTTC
>TRBD2|TRBV28|TRBJ2-7|once
CASAGGHVYEQYF
TGTGCCAGCGCGGGGGGACATGTTTACGAGCAGTACTTC
>-|TRBV19|TRBJ1-2|-
CASRPQGYYGYTF
TGTGCCAGTAGACCACAGGGATACTATGGCTACACCTTC
>TRBD2|TRBV4-2|TRBJ2-1|-
CASSQDRGLAAARVYEQFF
TGTGCCAGCAGCCAAGATCGAGGACTAGCGGCCGCAAGGGTCTATGAGCAGTTCTTC
>-|TRBV27|TRBJ2-3|-
CASSLMRADTQYF
TGTGCCAGCAGTTTGATGCGTGCAGATACGCAGTATTTT
>TRBD2|TRBV6-5|TRBJ2-4|-
CASSSPGGIKNIQYF
TGTGCCAGCAGTTCTCCGGGAGGGATCAAAAACATTCAGTACTTC
>TRBD2|TRBV30|TRBJ2-5|-
CAWSGLAEGETQYF
TGTGCCTGGAGTGGACTAGCGGAGGGGGAGACCCAGTACTTC
>TRBD2|TRBV6-6|TRBJ2-1|-
CASSTTSGDYNEQFF
TGTGCCAGCAGTACGACTAGCGGGGATTACAATGAGCAGTTCTTC
>-|TRBV18|TRBJ2-5|-
CASSAGVPQETQYF
TGTGCCAGCTCGGCCGGGGTTCCCCAAGAGACCCAGTACTTC
>TRBD2|TRBV28|TRBJ2-7|-
CASSSLAGGLYEQYF
TGTGCCAGCAGTTCACTAGCGGGAGGGCTGTACGAGCAGTACTTC
>-|TRBV19|TRBJ2-3|once
CASSAARANTDTQYF
TGTGCCAGTAGTGCTGCGCGGGCAAACACAGATACGCAGTATTTT
>TRBD2|TRBV7-3|TRBJ2-1|-
CASSKLAGVYNEQFF
TGTGCCAGCAGCAAACTAGCGGGAGTTTACAATGAGCAGTTCTTC
>TRBD2|TRBV27|TRBJ2-3|-
CASSRGGVFGFTDTQYF
TGTGCCAGCAGCCGGGGGGGGGTCTTCGGTTTCACAGATACGCAGTATTTT
>-|TRBV5-1|TRBJ2-5|-
CASSLREETQYF
TGCGCCAGCAGCCTCCGTGAAGAGACCCAGTACTTC
>-|TRBV19|TRBJ1-5|-
CASSMGPQNQPQHF
TGTGCCAGTAGTATGGGGCCGCAAAATCAGCCCCAGCATTTT
>-|TRBV28|TRBJ2-1|-
CASSPWGERSYNEQFF
TGTGCCAGCAGTCCGTGGGGGGAGCGTTCCTACAATGAGCAGTTCTTC
>-|TRBV7-2|TRBJ2-5|-
CASSLDREETQYF
TGTGCCAGCAGCTTAGACAGGGAAGAGACCCAGTACTTC
>TRBD2|TRBV30|TRBJ2-5|-
CAWSPGLAETQYF
TGTGCCTGGAGCCCTGGACTAGCGGAGACCCAGTACTTC
>TRBD1|TRBV19|TRBJ2-1|-
CASSTGTGWSKNEQFF
TGTGCCAGTAGTACTGGGACAGGGTGGTCTAAGAATGAGCAGTTCTTC
>TRBD2|TRBV7-9|TRBJ2-7|-
CASSYGTSYEQYF
TGTGCCAGCAGCTACGGGACTAGCTACGAGCAGTACTTC
>-|TRBV4-3|TRBJ2-1|-
CASSQELPSADPYNEQFF
TGCGCCAGCAGCCAAGAACTTCCTAGCGCGGACCCCTACAATGAGCAGTTCTTC
>-|TRBV30|TRBJ1-2|-
CAWSVGAGAYTF
TGTGCCTGGAGTGTAGGGGCAGGGGCCTACACCTTC
>TRBD2|TRBV7-2|TRBJ2-5|-
CASSLGLAHTAGTQYF
TGTGCCAGCAGCCTCGGACTAGCGCACACCGCGGGGACCCAGTACTTC
>TRBD1|TRBV19|TRBJ1-5|-
CASSTGQGARQPQHF
TGTGCCAGTAGTACAGGACAGGGGGCGCGTCAGCCCCAGCATTTT
>-|TRBV11-2|TRBJ2-7|-
CASSGQGPLSYEQYF
TGTGCCAGCAGCGGACAAGGGCCGTTATCCTACGAGCAGTACTTC
>TRBD2|TRBV28|TRBJ2-7|once
CASSSAPGLEGEQYF
TGTGCCAGCAGTTCCGCACCGGGACTAGAAGGCGAGCAGTACTTC